These 8 T cell receptor beta chains were sequenced from one sample in a study of early T cells in non-severe SARS-CoV-2 infection. TCRdb processed the 5' RACE reads anew with MiXCR; each CDR3 protein has one entry. Of tens of thousands of distinct CDR3 sequences listed, 11% are singletons. The starting material was whole blood, obtained at baseline. All receptors come from an adult who was a healthcare worker with PCR-confirmed SARS-CoV-2 infection or an uninfected control (not recorded which).

This clonotype has just a few counts. The chain combines TRBV25-1 with TRBJ2-1; D call uncertain. The V gene lost 3 bases and the J gene lost 7 bases, with 16 bases spanning the gap. There are 15 residues in the CDR3. The V gene's germline CDR1 is MGHDK and CDR2 SYGVNS. The CDR3 sequence: CASSDPTPHVNEQFF. For the CDR3, the DNA is TGTGCCAGCAGTGATCCGACCCCGCACGTTAATGAGCAGTTCTTC. Supplemented by reference TRBV25-1 and TRBJ2-1, the full variable domain reads EADIYQTPRYLVIGTGKKITLECSQTMGHDKMYWYQQDPGMELHLIHYSYGVNSTEKGDLSSESTVSRIRTEHFPLTLESARPSHTSQYLCASSDPTPHVNEQFFGPGTRLTVL.

The CDR3 here is CASRLTGGDEKLFF. Written as DNA, the CDR3 is TGTGCCAGCAGACTCACAGGGGGAGATGAAAAACTGTTTTTT. This sequence joins TRBV6-2 or TRBV6-3 and TRBJ1-4; the match to TRBD1 covers 8 bases. Unmatched junction bases numbered 6, after V lost 6 bases and J lost 6 bases. Germline V gene data show CDR1 as MNHEY and CDR2 as SVGEGT. The length of the CDR3 is 14 residues.

The sample holds a few counts of this clonotype. V gene TRBV12-3 or TRBV12-4 combines with J gene TRBJ2-3; tentatively, D is TRBD2 (6 bases). The CDR3 is 12 amino acids. The V gene lost 2 bases and the J gene lost 6 bases, with 6 bases spanning the gap. The CDR3 sequence: CASSLSGDTQYF. Here the CDR3 DNA reads TGTGCCAGCAGTTTAAGCGGGGATACGCAGTATTTT.

The chain links TRBV19 to TRBJ1-2; D is unresolved. This CDR3 comprises 15 residues. The V gene's germline CDR1 is LNHDA and CDR2 SQIVND (reference sequence). Trimming cost V 4 bases and J 4 bases, with 16 bases left between them. For the CDR3, the DNA is TGTGCCAGTAGTAGGCCACGGGGAGTTTTCTATGGCTACACCTTC. Encoded protein: CASSRPRGVFYGYTF.

This clonotype showed up just a few times. The V call is TRBV7-9, the J call TRBJ2-5; D may correspond to TRBD1 or TRBD2 (5 bases each). This CDR3 spans 15 amino acids. The V gene lost 5 bases and the J gene lost 2 bases, with 15 bases spanning the gap. CDR1 is SEHNR and CDR2 is FQNEAQ in the germline V gene (reference sequence). CDR3 amino acids: CASSPAIGAQETQYF. In DNA form, the CDR3 reads TGTGCCAGCAGCCCCGCTATCGGGGCTCAAGAGACCCAGTACTTC.

This clonotype was detected ten times or more. The V call is TRBV11-2, the J call TRBJ1-1; D remains unclear. Trimming took 3 bases from V and 1 from J, leaving 3 bases between them. The CDR3 sequence is 12 residues long. The germline V gene has CDR1 SGHAT and CDR2 FQNNGV. The CDR3 DNA follows: TGTGCCAGCAGCTTGTGGAACACTGAAGCTTTCTTT. Residues: CASSLWNTEAFF.

The V gene is TRBV7-9, the J gene TRBJ2-1; the D call may be TRBD1 or TRBD2 (7 bases each). The CDR3 is 12 residues long. Per germline, CDR1 SEHNR and CDR2 FQNEAQ (reference sequence). The ends were cut back, 8 bases at V and 11 bases at J, with 16 bases in the middle. In DNA, the CDR3 is TGTGCCAGCGCCGCGGGGGACAGTAAGCAGTTCTTC. Encoded protein: CASAAGDSKQFF.

This clonotype was observed many times. This chain connects TRBV6-1 to TRBJ1-2; D is ambiguous. The CDR3 has 12 amino acids. Germline CDR1 reads MNHNS; CDR2 reads SASEGT. V lost 0 bases, J lost 14 bases, and 13 bases lay in between. The CDR3 coding sequence is TGTGCCAGCAGTGAAGCAAGACTGACTGGGACCTTC. Its translation: CASSEARLTGTF.